Following are 29 T cell receptor beta chains from one sample sequenced in a study of blood T cell repertoires in COVID-19. Assay used: immunoSEQ multiplex PCR; TCRdb lists only in-frame clones, some missing. The table lists around 310,000 clones, around 91% of them singletons. Sequenced: peripheral blood. The receptors originated from a woman aged 55-69 years with acute or convalescent COVID-19.

This clone was detected once. The rearrangement uses TRBV28 and TRBJ2-1; tentatively, D is TRBD2 (5 bases). The CDR3 is 16 residues long. The V gene lost 8 bases and the J gene lost 0 bases, with 17 bases spanning the gap. CDR1 is MDHEN, CDR2 SYDVKM, per germline. As DNA, the CDR3 is TGTGCCAGCGGAGGTTTGTGGCGGAGCTCCTACAATGAGCAGTTCTTC. It codes for CASGGLWRSSYNEQFF.

The rearrangement links TRBV7-9 to TRBJ1-2, with D maybe TRBD1 (6 bases). The CDR3 has 15 amino acids. Between the trimmed V and J ends, which lost 5 bases and 1 base, there was a span of 14 bases. Germline assignment: CDR1 SEHNR and CDR2 FQNEAQ (reference sequence). CDR3 protein: CASSISWDINYGYTF. CDR3 nucleotide sequence: TGTGCCAGCAGCATTTCTTGGGACATTAACTATGGCTACACCTTC.

The chain carries TRBV27 and TRBJ2-1, with TRBD2 identical over 13 bases. Trimming at V came to 6 bases and at J to 2 bases, leaving 7 bases not matched to a gene. The CDR3 runs 17 residues. Germline CDR1 is MNHEY and CDR2 is SMNVEV (reference sequence). The CDR3 region is CASSKTSGGTPYNEQFF. The CDR3 DNA reads as TGTGCCAGCAGCAAGACTAGCGGGGGGACCCCCTACAATGAGCAGTTCTTC.

The V and J genes are TRBV6-5 and TRBJ2-7; tentatively, D is TRBD1 (5 bases). There are 15 residues in the CDR3. Trimming shortened V by 0 bases and J by 6 bases, and 15 bases separated the two germline ends. Per the germline V gene, CDR1 is MNHEY and CDR2 is SVGAGI. Written as DNA, the CDR3 is TGTGCCAGCAGTTACTCGTGGTCGCAGGGTGGCGAGCAGTACTTC. Its protein product is CASSYSWSQGGEQYF.

V gene TRBV24-1 combines with J gene TRBJ2-2; unclear D gene. CDR3 size: 14 residues. Germline-derived CDR1 and CDR2 are KGHDR and SFDVKD. Trimming took off 5 bases at V and 2 bases at J, with 8 bases between the two ends. CDR3 protein: CATSGSRNTGELFF. The CDR3 nucleotides are TGTGCCACCAGTGGTTCGAGAAACACCGGGGAGCTGTTTTTT.

The chain joins TRBV7-3 to TRBJ2-1; possibly TRBD2 for D (6 bases). V was pared by 2 bases and J by 6 bases, with 17 bases between. The length of the CDR3 is 16 residues. Germline V gene data show CDR1 as SGHTA and CDR2 as FQGTGA. Here the CDR3 reads CASSLYMASAFNEQFF. CDR3 nucleotides: TGTGCCAGCAGCTTATATATGGCTAGCGCGTTCAATGAGCAGTTCTTC.

The gene calls are TRBV18 and TRBJ1-5, with 7 bases that match TRBD1. The length of the CDR3 is 14 residues. From germline, CDR1 is KGHSH and CDR2 LQKENI. J was trimmed by 7 bases and V by 4 bases; bases with no gene match: 7. The CDR3 spells CASSLEPQGQPQHF. In DNA form, the CDR3 reads TGTGCCAGCTCACTAGAGCCACAGGGGCAGCCCCAGCATTTT. Based on the CDR3 plus reference TRBV18 and TRBJ1-5, the full variable domain is NAGVMQNPRHLVRRRGQEARLRCSPMKGHSHVYWYRQLPEEGLKFMVYLQKENIIDESGMPKERFSAEFPKEGPSILRIQQVVRGDSAAYFCASSLEPQGQPQHFGDGTRLSIL.

This chain uses TRBV4-2 with TRBJ2-3; 7 positions agree with TRBD1. The CDR3 extends over 17 amino acids. Trimming cost V 2 bases and J 3 bases; bases outside gene matches: 11. The V gene's germline CDR1 is LGHNA and CDR2 YNFKEQ. Here the CDR3 reads CASSQPTGASYTDTQYF. CDR3 bases: TGTGCCAGCAGCCAACCTACAGGGGCAAGTTATACAGATACGCAGTATTTT.

Remarks on this clone: One end of the junction varies from germline; a read error may be responsible. The chain uses TRBV4-3 and TRBJ2-2; D not certain. Per the germline V gene, CDR1 is LGHNA and CDR2 is YSLEER. The CDR3 is 15 amino acids. CDR3 region: CAGSQDVQITGELFF. The CDR3 bases are TGCGCCGGCAGCCAAGATGTGCAGATCACCGGGGAGCTGTTTTTT.

This clone occurred once. This chain connects TRBV11-2 to TRBJ2-7, with 8 positions matching TRBD1. This CDR3 has 14 residues. Germline V lookup: CDR1 SGHAT, CDR2 FQNNGV. With V trimmed by 5 bases and J by 3 bases, 6 bases remained unmatched. CDR3 residues: CASSLQGANYEQYF. CDR3 bases: TGTGCCAGCAGCCTTCAGGGGGCGAACTACGAGCAGTACTTC.

This chain connects TRBV12-3 or TRBV12-4 to TRBJ2-5; 7 bases are shared with TRBD2. The CDR3 extends over 13 amino acids. The V gene end was trimmed by 1 base and the J gene end by 7 bases; junction bases not matched to a gene: 3. Here the CDR3 reads CASSLGLAGTQYF. The CDR3 DNA reads as TGTGCCAGCAGTTTAGGACTAGCTGGGACCCAGTACTTC.

The chain links TRBV9 to TRBJ2-1; 7 bases align to TRBD2. The CDR3 is 18 residues long. Germline values: CDR1 SGDLS, CDR2 YYNGEE. J was trimmed by 0 bases and V by 3 bases; bases with no gene match: 12. In DNA, the CDR3 is TGTGCCAGCAGCGCCGGGGGGTTAGCCGCGGCCTCCTACAATGAGCAGTTCTTC. This translates into CASSAGGLAAASYNEQFF.

The chain uses TRBV2 and TRBJ1-1; D gene ambiguous. Germline values: CDR1 SNHLY, CDR2 FYNNEI. The CDR3 loop spans 14 amino acids. Trimming removed 5 bases at V and 3 bases at J, with 13 bases between. In nucleotides, the CDR3 is TGTGCCAGCAGTCAGTCCGGGGAGTACACTGAAGCTTTCTTT. Translating it yields CASSQSGEYTEAFF.

The CDR3 DNA reads TGTGCCAGCAGGATAGGAGGGATGAACACTGAAGCTTTCTTT. Translating gives CASRIGGMNTEAFF. The chain joins TRBV6-5 to TRBJ1-1; no definite D call. The germline V and J ends were trimmed by 6 bases and 0 bases, with 11 bases remaining between them. Germline loops: CDR1 MNHEY, CDR2 SVGAGI. The CDR3 loop spans 14 amino acids.

This clone was detected only once. The chain couples TRBV19 to TRBJ2-2; 8 nucleotides agree with TRBD1. V lost 5 bases and J lost 5; bases outside the gene matches: 10. Germline V CDR1 and CDR2: LNHDA, SQIVND (reference sequence). The CDR3 is 16 residues long. CDR3 in DNA: TGTGCCAGTAGTGCCTACAGGGGGTCACGGACCGGGGAGCTGTTTTTT. It translates to CASSAYRGSRTGELFF. Full variable domain (rest looked up from reference TRBV19 and TRBJ2-2): DGGITQSPKYLFRKEGQNVTLSCEQNLNHDAMYWYRQDPGQGLRLIYYSQIVNDFQKGDIAEGYSVSREKKESFPLTVTSAQKNPTAFYLCASSAYRGSRTGELFFGEGSRLTVL.

CDR3 nucleotide sequence: TGTGCCAGCACAGGCGCGGCAGGGGGTCAAGAGACCCAGTACTTC. Amino acids: CASTGAAGGQETQYF. The V and J genes are TRBV27 and TRBJ2-5, with 7 bases matching TRBD1. Unmatched junction bases numbered 10, after V lost 7 bases and J lost 2 bases. Germline CDR1 is MNHEY and CDR2 is SMNVEV (reference sequence). There are 15 residues in the CDR3.

The chain employs TRBV7-9 and TRBJ2-7; 12 bases align to TRBD2. CDR3 size: 19 residues. The J segment lost 4 bases and the V segment lost 5 bases, leaving 18 bases of the junction unmatched. Germline V CDR1 and CDR2: SEHNR, FQNEAQ (reference sequence). The CDR3 DNA is TGTGCCAGCAGCGTGCGACTAGCGGGAGAGCGTACCAGGCCTTACGAGCAGTACTTC. The encoded protein is CASSVRLAGERTRPYEQYF.

The CDR3 sequence is CASSYSASGRLYEQYF. The CDR3 DNA sequence: TGTGCCAGCAGTTACTCGGCTAGCGGGAGGTTATACGAGCAGTACTTC. V and J are TRBV6-5 and TRBJ2-7; 11 bases agree with TRBD2. The V segment lost 0 bases and the J segment 4 bases; nucleotides outside the gene matches: 5. The CDR3 totals 16 residues. Germline CDR1 MNHEY, CDR2 SVGAGI.

This chain joins TRBV19 and TRBJ1-2; 7 bases agree with TRBD1. After removal of 8 bases from V and 2 bases from J, the junction contained 5 bases not matched to a gene. The CDR3 is made up of 13 amino acids. Germline V gives CDR1 LNHDA, CDR2 SQIVND (reference sequence). The CDR3 DNA reads TGTGCCAGTTCCCAGGACAGGAACTATGGCTACACCTTC. It translates to CASSQDRNYGYTF.

Comments on this clone: Additional DNA sequences in this sample encode the identical CDR3. The chain is built from TRBV6-5 and TRBJ1-3, with 8 bases matching TRBD1. Germline V gene lookup returns CDR1 MNHEY and CDR2 SVGAGI. This CDR3 has 15 residues. J was trimmed by 4 bases and V by 4 bases; bases with no gene match: 6. The CDR3 DNA is TGTGCCAGCAGTTCTCGACAGGGGCCCGGAAACACCATATATTTT. Its protein is CASSSRQGPGNTIYF.

The V and J genes are TRBV10-1 and TRBJ1-1; D is undetermined. The CDR3 is made up of 11 amino acids. Trimming shortened V by 5 bases and J by 9 bases, and 10 bases separated the two germline ends. Germline V gives CDR1 WNHNN, CDR2 SYGVQD (reference sequence). This CDR3 reads CASSPLRKAFF. The CDR3 nucleotides read TGCGCCAGCAGTCCGCTCAGAAAAGCTTTCTTT.

As DNA, the CDR3 is TGTGCCAGCAGTGAAAATGACAAGGCCCTTTACGAGCAGTACTTC. Encoded protein: CASSENDKALYEQYF. J is TRBJ2-7 and V is TRBV2, with unresolved D. Germline V gene data show CDR1 as SNHLY and CDR2 as FYNNEI. The CDR3 contains 15 residues. Trimming took off 2 bases at V and 4 bases at J, with 15 bases between the two ends.

This clone was observed a few times. This sequence joins TRBV5-6 and TRBJ2-1, with TRBD2 matching 8 bases. Trimming cost V 2 bases and J 5 bases; bases outside gene matches: 6. The CDR3 contains 15 residues. Germline V gene data show CDR1 as SGHDT and CDR2 as YYEEEE. CDR3 amino acids: CASSFPGLGDNEQFF. In DNA, the CDR3 is TGTGCCAGCAGCTTCCCGGGACTAGGGGACAATGAGCAGTTCTTC. The whole variable domain, remainder taken from reference TRBV5-6 and TRBJ2-1, is DAGVTQSPTHLIKTRGQQVTLRCSPKSGHDTVSWYQQALGQGPQFIFQYYEEEERQRGNFPDRFSGHQFPNYSSELNVNALLLGDSALYLCASSFPGLGDNEQFFGPGTRLTVL.

This chain uses TRBV10-3 with TRBJ1-5; 7 positions match TRBD1. The germline V gene has CDR1 ENHRY and CDR2 SYGVKD. This CDR3 comprises 14 residues. After removal of 5 bases from V and 7 bases from J, the junction contained 8 bases not matched to a gene. The CDR3 sequence is CAISSDRDRQPQHF. CDR3 in DNA: TGTGCCATCAGTTCAGACAGGGACAGACAGCCCCAGCATTTT.

The rearrangement links TRBV15 to TRBJ2-7; no definite D call. The germline V gene has CDR1 LNHNV and CDR2 YYDKDF (reference sequence). Deletions cut 5 bases from V and 4 bases from J, with 15 bases between. The CDR3 is 14 amino acids. The CDR3 DNA reads as TGTGCCACCAGCCCCCGCCGAGGCGAGTACGAGCAGTACTTC. Translated: CATSPRRGEYEQYF. Supplemented by reference TRBV15 and TRBJ2-7, the full variable domain reads DAMVIQNPRYQVTQFGKPVTLSCSQTLNHNVMYWYQQKSSQAPKLLFHYYDKDFNNEADTPDNFQSRRPNTSFCFLDIRSPGLGDTAMYLCATSPRRGEYEQYFGPGTRLTVT.

The chain links TRBV9 to TRBJ1-6; 7 bases are shared with TRBD1. The CDR3 extends over 17 amino acids. Germline loops: CDR1 SGDLS, CDR2 YYNGEE. The V gene end was trimmed by 0 bases and the J gene end by 0 bases; junction bases not matched to a gene: 3. The CDR3 nucleotides are TGTGCCAGCAGCGTAGGGACAGGCGGCTCCTATAATTCACCCCTCCACTTT. Amino acids: CASSVGTGGSYNSPLHF.

The chain combines TRBV28 with TRBJ1-4; no clear D. Between the trimmed V and J ends, which lost 6 bases and 8 bases, there was a span of 19 bases. The CDR3 spans 15 residues. CDR1 is MDHEN and CDR2 is SYDVKM in the germline V gene. The CDR3 is CASRGSGWAREKLFF. CDR3 DNA sequence: TGTGCCAGCAGAGGGAGCGGGTGGGCGAGGGAAAAACTGTTTTTT.

The gene calls are TRBV7-2 and TRBJ1-5; TRBD1 aligns across 9 bases. CDR1 and CDR2 from the germline V gene are SGHTA and FQGNSA. The J segment lost 3 bases and the V segment lost 5 bases, leaving 5 bases of the junction unmatched. CDR3 length: 15 amino acids. CDR3 nucleotides: TGTGCCAGCAGCCCCGGGACAGGGTTCAATCAGCCCCAGCATTTT. As protein: CASSPGTGFNQPQHF.

The chain joins TRBV18 to TRBJ1-6; D is undetermined. With 2 bases removed from V and 0 bases from J, the gap between germline ends came to 8 bases. The CDR3 is 16 amino acids. CDR1 is KGHSH and CDR2 is LQKENI in the germline V gene. For the CDR3, the DNA is TGTGCCAGCTCACCAGTTAGCAGCTCCTATAATTCACCCCTCCACTTT. Its translation is CASSPVSSSYNSPLHF.